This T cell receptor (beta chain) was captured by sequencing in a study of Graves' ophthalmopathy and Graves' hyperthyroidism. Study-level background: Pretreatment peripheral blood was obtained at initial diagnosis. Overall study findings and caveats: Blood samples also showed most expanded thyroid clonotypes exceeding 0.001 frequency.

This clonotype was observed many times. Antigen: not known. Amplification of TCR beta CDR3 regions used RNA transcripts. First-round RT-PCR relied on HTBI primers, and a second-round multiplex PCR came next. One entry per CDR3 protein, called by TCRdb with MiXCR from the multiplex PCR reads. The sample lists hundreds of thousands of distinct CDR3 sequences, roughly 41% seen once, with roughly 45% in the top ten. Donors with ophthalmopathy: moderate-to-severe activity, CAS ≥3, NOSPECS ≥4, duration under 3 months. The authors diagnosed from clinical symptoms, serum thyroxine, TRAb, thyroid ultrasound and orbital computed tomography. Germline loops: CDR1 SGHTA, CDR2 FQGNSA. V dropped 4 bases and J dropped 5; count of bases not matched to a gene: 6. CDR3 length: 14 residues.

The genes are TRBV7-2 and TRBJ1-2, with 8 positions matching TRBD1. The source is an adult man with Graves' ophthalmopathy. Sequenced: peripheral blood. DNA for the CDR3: TGTGCCAGCAGCTCGGACAGGGTCATGTATGGCTACACCTTC. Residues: CASSSDRVMYGYTF.